A single sample gave rise to the 27 T cell receptor beta chains below, sequenced in a study of blood T cell repertoires in COVID-19. The assay was immunoSEQ multiplex PCR, and TCRdb's table has in-frame clones only and misses some. The sample carries a few hundred thousand clones, roughly four fifths recorded once. Source material: peripheral blood. The receptors originated from a man aged 25 to 40 who had recovered from COVID-19.

This clone was detected ten times or more. This rearrangement joins TRBV4-1 to TRBJ1-1, with TRBD1 as a possible D gene (6 bases). V was pared by 4 bases and J by 4 bases, with 10 bases between. The CDR3 length is 13 residues. From germline, CDR1 is MGHRA and CDR2 YSYEKL. CDR3 amino acids: CASSRGGFTEAFF. In DNA form, the CDR3 reads TGCGCCAGCAGCCGAGGGGGTTTCACTGAAGCTTTCTTT.

This sequence joins TRBV6-5 and TRBJ2-7; D perhaps matches TRBD1 (6 bases). This CDR3 contains 13 residues. The V gene's germline CDR1 is MNHEY and CDR2 SVGAGI. V gave up 5 bases and J gave up 4 bases, with 12 bases separating them. This CDR3 reads CASSQQGGYEQYF. CDR3 bases: TGTGCCAGCAGTCAACAGGGCGGGTACGAGCAGTACTTC.

The CDR3 bases are TGTGCCAGCAGCGGGACTAGCGGGGGGGCCTGGGAGACCCAGTACTTC. Translating gives CASSGTSGGAWETQYF. V gene TRBV9 combines with J gene TRBJ2-5, with 15 bases that match TRBD2. Germline trimming cut 3 bases from V and 5 bases from J; bases unmatched to any gene: 5. The CDR3 has 16 residues. In germline, CDR1 is SGDLS, CDR2 YYNGEE.

The chain carries TRBV5-1 and TRBJ1-5, with a possible D match to TRBD1 (6 bases). The CDR3 has 14 amino acids. V was cut by 2 bases and J by 7 bases, with 13 bases left in between. Germline-derived CDR1 and CDR2 are SGHRS and YFSETQ. CDR3 sequence: CASSFGGPYQPQHF. Written as DNA, the CDR3 is TGCGCCAGCAGCTTCGGGGGGCCTTACCAGCCCCAGCATTTT.

The chain couples TRBV5-6 to TRBJ1-1, with D uncertain. This CDR3 is 16 amino acids long. Germline CDR1 reads SGHDT; CDR2 reads YYEEEE. The V gene lost 0 bases and the J gene lost 5 bases, with 17 bases spanning the gap. The DNA of the CDR3 is TGTGCCAGCAGCTTGGGGCGGCTAACAACGGGGACTGAAGCTTTCTTT. It specifies CASSLGRLTTGTEAFF. Full variable domain (missing parts from reference TRBV5-6 and TRBJ1-1): DAGVTQSPTHLIKTRGQQVTLRCSPKSGHDTVSWYQQALGQGPQFIFQYYEEEERQRGNFPDRFSGHQFPNYSSELNVNALLLGDSALYLCASSLGRLTTGTEAFFGQGTRLTVV.

V usage is TRBV7-2 and J usage is TRBJ1-6; tentative D call: TRBD1 (5 bases). Germline V gene sequence: CDR1 SGHTA, CDR2 FQGNSA. V lost 1 base, J lost 10 bases, and 14 bases lay in between. CDR3 length equals 15 residues. This CDR3 reads CASSLGQGPGSPLHF. In DNA, the CDR3 is TGTGCCAGCAGCTTAGGGCAGGGCCCAGGATCACCCCTCCACTTT.

This clone was observed a single time. The rearrangement uses TRBV14 and TRBJ2-2, with a possible D match to TRBD1 (5 bases). The CDR3 extends over 15 amino acids. The V and J ends lost 1 base and 4 bases respectively, with 10 bases between them. Per germline, CDR1 SGHDN and CDR2 FVKESK. CDR3 DNA sequence: TGTGCCAGCAGCCAAGCCTCAGGGCCCACCGGGGAGCTGTTTTTT. This sequence encodes CASSQASGPTGELFF.

This chain joins TRBV12-3 or TRBV12-4 and TRBJ2-5; 8 positions agree with TRBD1. The CDR3 runs to 13 residues. Trimming cost V 6 bases and J 5 bases; bases outside gene matches: 5. The CDR3 DNA reads as TGTGCCAGCAGCAGGGGGCGGCGGGAGACCCAGTACTTC. This translates into CASSRGRRETQYF.

The chain combines TRBV5-4 with TRBJ2-2, with TRBD2 identical over 9 bases. CDR1 is SGHNT and CDR2 is YYREEE in the germline V gene (reference sequence). CDR3 length: 16 amino acids. J gave up 1 base and V 4 bases, and 5 bases lay outside the gene matches. The CDR3 DNA follows: TGTGCCAGCAGCGTCCGACTAGCGGTGAACACCGGGGAGCTGTTTTTT. This gives the protein CASSVRLAVNTGELFF.

The CDR3 DNA sequence: TGTGCCAGCAGCGTGGGATGGACATCGGGAAACACCATATATTTT. Protein sequence: CASSVGWTSGNTIYF. The chain carries TRBV9 and TRBJ1-3, with D perhaps matching TRBD1 (5 bases). Per germline, CDR1 SGDLS and CDR2 YYNGEE. The CDR3 is 15 amino acids. Trimming left V 2 bases short and J 4 bases short, with 13 bases between. The whole variable domain, filled in from reference TRBV9 and TRBJ1-3, reads DSGVTQTPKHLITATGQRVTLRCSPRSGDLSVYWYQQSLDQGLQFLIQYYNGEERAKGNILERFSAQQFPDLHSELNLSSLELGDSALYFCASSVGWTSGNTIYFGEGSWLTVV.

This clone is a singleton in its sample. The J gene is TRBJ2-3, the V gene TRBV5-4, with 9 positions matching TRBD2. The CDR3 has 15 amino acids. The germline V gene has CDR1 SGHNT and CDR2 YYREEE (reference sequence). J gave up 1 base and V 5 bases, and 5 bases lay outside the gene matches. As DNA, the CDR3 is TGTGCCAGCAGACGTAGCGGGGGCGGCACAGATACGCAGTATTTT. Residues: CASRRSGGGTDTQYF.

Here the CDR3 reads CASSPPISTNTQYF. CDR3 in DNA: TGTGCCAGCTCACCACCGATTAGCACGAATACGCAGTATTTT. The genes are TRBV18 and TRBJ2-3, with D hard to call. Germline V CDR1 and CDR2: KGHSH, LQKENI. V shed 0 bases and J shed 7 bases, with 11 bases lying between them. The CDR3 has 14 amino acids.

The chain links TRBV9 to TRBJ1-2; perhaps TRBD1 as D (5 bases). The CDR3 length is 18 residues. Trimming removed 3 bases at V and 8 bases at J, with 29 bases between. Germline V CDR1 and CDR2: SGDLS, YYNGEE. DNA of the CDR3: TGTGCCAGCAGCGCGGGGGTGGACGTAGGCTCGGCCGGCGGCGGCTACACCTTC. As protein: CASSAGVDVGSAGGGYTF.

This rearrangement joins TRBV19 to TRBJ1-4, with 11 bases that match TRBD1. There are 16 residues in the CDR3. The V and J ends lost 3 bases and 10 bases, in that order; junction bases with no gene match: 10. Germline values: CDR1 LNHDA, CDR2 SQIVND (reference sequence). The CDR3 protein is CASSIGTPGTGGKLFF. For the CDR3, the DNA is TGTGCCAGTAGTATTGGAACACCGGGGACAGGGGGAAAACTGTTTTTT.

The chain employs TRBV6-6 and TRBJ1-3; D might be TRBD1 (5 bases). CDR1 and CDR2 from the germline V gene are MNHNY and SVGAGI (reference sequence). With 2 bases removed from V and 4 bases from J, the gap between germline ends came to 15 bases. The CDR3 covers 16 residues. The CDR3 region has the DNA TGTGCCAGCAGTTACCTTGGGGGAGGCCTAGGAAACACCATATATTTT. This gives the protein CASSYLGGGLGNTIYF.

This clone came up once. The CDR3 loop is CASRLAGETGELFF. Here the CDR3 DNA reads TGTGCCAGCAGACTAGCGGGGGAGACCGGGGAGCTGTTTTTT. V is TRBV28 and J is TRBJ2-2; TRBD2 matches 11 bases. V trimming: 6 bases; J trimming: 5 bases; junction bases outside the gene matches: 2. From germline, CDR1 is MDHEN and CDR2 SYDVKM. The CDR3 loop spans 14 amino acids.

The chain is built from TRBV6-5 and TRBJ2-7; D possibly corresponds to TRBD2 (6 bases). Trimming removed 6 bases from V and 0 bases from J, with 6 bases in between. The germline CDR1 and CDR2 sequences are MNHEY and SVGAGI. CDR3 length equals 12 residues. The CDR3 is CASRDYSYEQYV. The CDR3 DNA sequence: TGTGCCAGCAGGGACTACTCCTACGAGCAGTACGTC.

Points on this clone: This sample also contains other DNA sequences that code for the same CDR3. CDR3 amino acids: CASSQRGAGETQYF. The CDR3 DNA sequence: TGTGCCAGCAGTCAACGGGGGGCCGGAGAGACCCAGTACTTC. V usage is TRBV3-1 (or the pseudogene TRBV3-2) and J usage is TRBJ2-5; D possibly corresponds to TRBD2 (7 bases). Germline V CDR1 and CDR2: LGHDT, YNNKEL (reference sequence). Trimming took off 6 bases at V and 4 bases at J, with 15 bases between the two ends. This CDR3 region has 14 residues.

This clone was counted a few times. This rearrangement joins TRBV9 to TRBJ1-1; 7 bases agree with TRBD1. Unmatched junction bases numbered 9, after V lost 0 bases and J lost 7 bases. The CDR3 loop spans 15 amino acids. In germline, CDR1 is SGDLS, CDR2 YYNGEE. The CDR3 region is CASSVDLGQRVEAFF. For the CDR3, the DNA is TGTGCCAGCAGCGTAGACCTGGGACAGAGAGTTGAAGCTTTCTTT.

The genes are TRBV27 and TRBJ1-5, with D tentatively TRBD1 (6 bases). Germline V gene data show CDR1 as MNHEY and CDR2 as SMNVEV (reference sequence). Trimming shortened V by 3 bases and J by 4 bases, and 25 bases separated the two germline ends. CDR3 length: 19 amino acids. Here the CDR3 DNA reads TGTGCCAGCAGTTTTGGCGCGGGGGCGGGCGGGGCCCCGAATCAGCCCCAGCATTTT. This gives the protein CASSFGAGAGGAPNQPQHF.

This chain's CDR3 is CASSEMGLATGELFF. The CDR3 bases are TGTGCCAGCAGTGAAATGGGACTAGCCACCGGGGAGCTGTTTTTT. V usage is TRBV2 and J usage is TRBJ2-2, with 9 bases lining up with TRBD2. Trimming at V came to 2 bases and at J to 4 bases, leaving 2 bases not matched to a gene. CDR3 length equals 15 residues. Germline values: CDR1 SNHLY, CDR2 FYNNEI.

This clone turned up a few times. J is TRBJ1-4 and V is TRBV27; D is undetermined. This CDR3 region has 13 residues. V was pared by 6 bases and J by 1 base, with 6 bases between. CDR1 is MNHEY and CDR2 is SMNVEV in the germline V gene (reference sequence). CDR3 in amino acids: CASSRGTNEKLFF. The CDR3 DNA sequence: TGTGCCAGCAGCCGGGGAACTAATGAAAAACTGTTTTTT.

This clone was observed a single time. One junction end disagrees with the germline gene, perhaps due to a read error. The chain is built from TRBV5-1 and TRBJ2-1; 8 bases fit TRBD2. Germline loops: CDR1 SGHRS, CDR2 YFSETQ. The CDR3 runs 15 residues. The CDR3 sequence is CASSLDQRGYSEQFF. The CDR3 DNA reads TGCGCCAGCAGCTTGGACCAGCGGGGGTACAGTGAGCAGTTCTTC.

This chain uses TRBV5-5 with TRBJ2-7, with 11 bases fitting TRBD1. Germline V lookup: CDR1 SGHKS, CDR2 YYEKEE (reference sequence). The V and J ends lost 3 bases and 3 bases, in that order; junction bases with no gene match: 11. The CDR3 covers 17 residues. The CDR3 protein is CASSSPGQGDLRYEQYF. In nucleotides, the CDR3 is TGTGCCAGCAGCTCCCCGGGACAGGGGGACCTTCGCTACGAGCAGTACTTC.

This clone was seen more than once but under ten times. The chain is built from TRBV5-4 and TRBJ2-5, with D perhaps matching TRBD1 (6 bases). Trimming stripped 3 bases from V and 5 bases from J, with 11 bases between. CDR3 length equals 13 residues. Germline V gives CDR1 SGHNT, CDR2 YYREEE (reference sequence). The CDR3 nucleotides are TGTGCCAGCAGCTATGGGACATCGGAGACCCAGTACTTC. This sequence encodes CASSYGTSETQYF.

The V and J genes are TRBV10-3 and TRBJ2-1; the match to TRBD1 covers 9 bases. The CDR3 extends over 17 amino acids. V lost 10 bases, J lost 8 bases, and 21 bases stayed unmatched. In germline, CDR1 is ENHRY, CDR2 SYGVKD. The CDR3 bases are TGTGCCACCACTCGATCAATAATCCGGGACAGGGCATATGAGCAGTTCTTC. It codes for CATTRSIIRDRAYEQFF.

The chain combines TRBV25-1 with TRBJ1-2, with D possibly TRBD1 on 5 matching bases. The germline CDR1 and CDR2 sequences are MGHDK and SYGVNS. The V end lost 1 base, the J end lost 7 bases, and 10 bases lay between the germline ends. The CDR3 is 13 amino acids. CDR3 DNA sequence: TGTGCCAGCAGTGAATCCTGGGGGGGTGGCTACACCTTC. Amino acids: CASSESWGGGYTF.